The next 29 T cell receptor beta chains were all read from a single sample in a study of cytomegalovirus exposure and HLA in healthy donors (dated by TCRdb to between 2016 and 2019). Receptor libraries were prepared by the immunoSEQ multiplex PCR assay. For the multiplex PCR, a mixture combining 60 forward primers for TCR Vbeta segments and 13 reverse primers for TCR Jbeta segments was used. The immuneACCESS repertoire file appears here via TCRdb, limited to in-frame rearrangements. These files lack a portion of the clones; in checked studies, under half of the deficit traces to unresolved V genes, and the cause of the others is not known. The table kept for this sample lists about 200,000 clones. Of the sample, roughly 6.7% falls within the top ten clones. The sequenced material came from PBMCs. These receptors all come from a man aged 25-40 years in good health and CMV-seronegative.

The CDR3 reads CASSTGLGGDTQYF. The CDR3 bases are TGTGCCAGCAGTACCGGGCTGGGGGGAGATACGCAGTATTTT. This sequence joins TRBV25-1 and TRBJ2-3; weak D call: TRBD2 (6 bases). CDR1 and CDR2 (germline): MGHDK, SYGVNS. Trimming shortened V by 5 bases and J by 5 bases, and 14 bases separated the two germline ends. This CDR3 has 14 residues.

The rearrangement links TRBV7-2 to TRBJ1-1; D possibly corresponds to TRBD1 (6 bases). Trimming removed 3 bases from V and 1 base from J, with 9 bases in between. CDR3 length equals 14 residues. The germline CDR1 and CDR2 sequences are SGHTA and FQGNSA. The CDR3 region is CASSLGQGNTEAFF. In DNA, the CDR3 is TGTGCCAGCAGCTTGGGACAAGGGAACACTGAAGCTTTCTTT.

The rearrangement links TRBV5-4 to TRBJ2-1; 9 nucleotides align to TRBD2. The CDR3 loop spans 15 amino acids. The J segment lost 10 bases and the V segment lost 2 bases, leaving 10 bases of the junction unmatched. Germline CDR1 SGHNT, CDR2 YYREEE (reference sequence). The CDR3 spells CASSFLAGVLREQFF. The CDR3 coding sequence is TGTGCCAGCAGCTTCTTAGCGGGGGTCCTTCGGGAGCAGTTCTTC.

The V call is TRBV10-1, the J call TRBJ1-4, with 7 nucleotides matching TRBD1. The CDR3 totals 14 residues. After removal of 6 bases from V and 7 bases from J, the junction contained 8 bases not matched to a gene. Germline V gene data show CDR1 as WNHNN and CDR2 as SYGVQD (reference sequence). CDR3 coding DNA: TGCGCCAGCAGCGCTGGACAGGTACCTGAAAAACTGTTTTTT. Its translation is CASSAGQVPEKLFF.

J is TRBJ2-7 and V is TRBV30, with a weak D call TRBD1 (6 bases). Germline CDR1 reads GTSNPN; CDR2 reads SVGIG (reference sequence). With 6 bases removed from V and 0 bases from J, the gap between germline ends came to 9 bases. CDR3 length: 12 amino acids. CDR3 sequence reads: CACDRYSYEQYF. As DNA, the CDR3 is TGTGCCTGCGACAGGTACTCCTACGAGCAGTACTTC.

The rearrangement uses TRBV5-1 and TRBJ2-7; D is possibly TRBD1 (5 bases). Looked up from germline, CDR1 is SGHRS and CDR2 is YFSETQ. The CDR3 is 13 amino acids. Trimming took 6 bases from V and 2 from J, leaving 12 bases between them. The CDR3 DNA follows: TGCGCCAGCAACCAGGGTAACCCCTACGAGCAGTACTTC. It is translated as CASNQGNPYEQYF.

This sequence joins TRBV19 and TRBJ1-2; 9 bases line up with TRBD1. The CDR3 has 15 residues. After removal of 5 bases from V and 4 bases from J, the junction contained 8 bases not matched to a gene. CDR1 is LNHDA and CDR2 is SQIVND in the germline V gene (reference sequence). The CDR3 is CASSREQGAGYGYTF. The CDR3 DNA reads as TGTGCCAGTAGTCGGGAACAGGGGGCTGGCTATGGCTACACCTTC.

This chain links TRBV10-1 with TRBJ2-7, with 9 bases aligning to TRBD1. The J segment lost 2 bases and the V segment lost 5 bases, leaving 4 bases of the junction unmatched. The CDR3 sequence is 14 residues long. The germline V gene has CDR1 WNHNN and CDR2 SYGVQD (reference sequence). The CDR3 sequence: CASSFGQGTYEQYF. Written as DNA, the CDR3 is TGCGCCAGCAGTTTCGGACAGGGGACCTACGAGCAGTACTTC.

The chain combines TRBV7-2 with TRBJ2-1; 7 nucleotides agree with TRBD2. V dropped 2 bases and J dropped 0; count of bases not matched to a gene: 4. This CDR3 has 16 amino acids. Looked up from germline, CDR1 is SGHTA and CDR2 is FQGNSA. The CDR3 sequence is CASSLLGGGSYNEQFF. CDR3 sequence (DNA): TGTGCCAGCAGCTTATTAGGCGGGGGCTCCTACAATGAGCAGTTCTTC.

The V gene is TRBV12-5, the J gene TRBJ1-1; no definite D call. Trimming removed 1 base at V and 7 bases at J, with 10 bases between. The CDR3 covers 13 residues. Per germline, CDR1 LGHNT and CDR2 FRNRAP. DNA for the CDR3: TGTGCTAGTGGTTTGGGGTCAGGTGATGAAGCTTTCTTT. Translation gives CASGLGSGDEAFF.

This chain joins TRBV9 and TRBJ1-2; D may be TRBD1 (5 bases). Germline-derived CDR1 and CDR2 are SGDLS and YYNGEE. There are 14 residues in the CDR3. Trimming removed 2 bases at V and 4 bases at J, with 12 bases between. The CDR3 loop reads CASSVGKGVYGYTF. The DNA for the CDR3 is TGTGCCAGCAGCGTCGGAAAAGGGGTCTATGGCTACACCTTC.

The rearrangement joins TRBV7-9 to TRBJ2-1; a weak D match, TRBD2 (6 bases). V was clipped by 7 bases and J by 2 bases, with 21 bases between them. Looked up from germline, CDR1 is SEHNR and CDR2 is FQNEAQ (reference sequence). The CDR3 is 17 residues long. The CDR3 sequence is CASNTPLGGMAYNEQFF. CDR3 bases: TGTGCCAGCAATACCCCCCTGGGCGGGATGGCCTACAATGAGCAGTTCTTC.

V gene TRBV15 combines with J gene TRBJ2-1, with 8 bases identical to TRBD2. This CDR3 spans 15 amino acids. The germline CDR1 and CDR2 sequences are LNHNV and YYDKDF (reference sequence). With 5 bases clipped from V and 3 bases from J, the junction kept 6 bases outside the gene matches. CDR3 DNA sequence: TGTGCCACCAGCTTTCGGGGGGGGTTCTACAATGAGCAGTTCTTC. Amino acids: CATSFRGGFYNEQFF.

The chain recombines TRBV7-2 with TRBJ1-4; TRBD1 is a possible D gene (5 bases). V lost 5 bases to trimming and J lost 5 bases, with 9 bases between them. The CDR3 contains 13 residues. The germline V gene encodes CDR1 SGHTA and CDR2 FQGNSA. Here the CDR3 reads CASSGGTNEKLFF. The CDR3 bases are TGTGCCAGCAGCGGGGGGACGAATGAAAAACTGTTTTTT. Based on the CDR3 plus reference TRBV7-2 and TRBJ1-4, the full variable domain is GAGVSQSPSNKVTEKGKDVELRCDPISGHTALYWYRQSLGQGLEFLIYFQGNSAPDKSGLPSDRFSAERTGGSVSTLTIQRTQQEDSAVYLCASSGGTNEKLFFGSGTQLSVL.

V is TRBV7-2 and J is TRBJ1-2, with 9 positions matching TRBD1. After removal of 5 bases from V and 4 bases from J, the junction contained 8 bases not matched to a gene. CDR1 is SGHTA and CDR2 is FQGNSA in the germline V gene. The CDR3 has 15 amino acids. The CDR3 region is CASSTGQGRVYGYTF. CDR3 DNA sequence: TGTGCCAGCAGCACCGGACAGGGGCGTGTCTATGGCTACACCTTC.

The V and J genes are TRBV27 and TRBJ2-6, with 7 nucleotides matching TRBD1. The J segment lost 2 bases and the V segment lost 6 bases, leaving 7 bases of the junction unmatched. The CDR3 runs to 16 residues. Germline CDR1 MNHEY, CDR2 SMNVEV (reference sequence). The CDR3 region has the DNA TGTGCCAGCAGCCTAGGGACAGTAGCTGGGGCCAACGTCCTGACTTTC. It specifies CASSLGTVAGANVLTF.

V usage is TRBV5-1 and J usage is TRBJ2-3, with 9 bases fitting TRBD2. V gave up 4 bases and J gave up 0 bases; unmatched junction bases: 6. This CDR3 is 16 amino acids long. Germline loops: CDR1 SGHRS, CDR2 YFSETQ. CDR3 DNA sequence: TGCGCCAGCAGCGTCTCACTAGCGGGCAGCACAGATACGCAGTATTTT. It yields the protein CASSVSLAGSTDTQYF.

V and J are TRBV28 and TRBJ1-4; unclear D gene. This CDR3 is built from 13 residues. With 8 bases removed from V and 0 bases from J, the gap between germline ends came to 7 bases. Germline values: CDR1 MDHEN, CDR2 SYDVKM. CDR3 region: CASFGSTNEKLFF. The CDR3 DNA sequence: TGTGCCAGCTTCGGTTCAACTAATGAAAAACTGTTTTTT.

This chain uses TRBV5-1 with TRBJ2-7; TRBD2 matches at 14 bases. This CDR3 contains 17 residues. Germline V gives CDR1 SGHRS, CDR2 YFSETQ. Trimming cost V 5 bases and J 5 bases; bases outside gene matches: 12. DNA for the CDR3: TGCGCCAGCAGGTCCCGGACTAGCGGGGGGCCTTTCCACGAGCAGTACTTC. It encodes CASRSRTSGGPFHEQYF.

V gene TRBV14 combines with J gene TRBJ2-6; TRBD1 aligns across 8 bases. V was clipped by 1 base and J by 6 bases; unmatched bases: 8. The germline V gene has CDR1 SGHDN and CDR2 FVKESK. The CDR3 contains 17 residues. The CDR3 region is CASSQVQGAPEANVLTF. The CDR3, as DNA: TGTGCCAGCAGCCAAGTCCAGGGGGCGCCGGAGGCCAACGTCCTGACTTTC.

The CDR3 loop reads CARSLAGREDQPQHF. The CDR3 DNA sequence: TGTGCCAGAAGCTTGGCTGGCAGGGAGGATCAGCCCCAGCATTTT. The V and J genes are TRBV5-3 and TRBJ1-5, with a tentative D call TRBD1 (5 bases). TRBV5-3 is classed as an ORF, of uncertain function. V was pared by 0 bases and J by 5 bases, with 12 bases between. This CDR3 contains 15 residues.

The chain employs TRBV9 and TRBJ1-5; possibly TRBD1 for D (5 bases). CDR1 and CDR2 from the germline V gene are SGDLS and YYNGEE. Between the trimmed V and J ends, which lost 3 bases and 0 bases, there was a span of 10 bases. This CDR3 comprises 15 residues. The CDR3 DNA reads TGTGCCAGCAGCGCCTCAGGGAATAGCAATCAGCCCCAGCATTTT. It is translated as CASSASGNSNQPQHF.

This chain links TRBV7-9 with TRBJ2-1, with 10 bases identical to TRBD1. This CDR3 contains 18 residues. CDR1 and CDR2 (germline): SEHNR, FQNEAQ (reference sequence). V lost 4 bases, J lost 8 bases, and 17 bases stayed unmatched. The CDR3 DNA sequence: TGTGCCAGCAGCTCCTGGACAGGGGGGCAATGGGACAGCCATGAGCAGTTCTTC. Its protein is CASSSWTGGQWDSHEQFF.

The chain uses TRBV19 and TRBJ1-6, with 10 bases fitting TRBD1. Germline CDR1 is LNHDA and CDR2 is SQIVND (reference sequence). The CDR3 spans 16 residues. V trimming: 5 bases; J trimming: 8 bases; junction bases outside the gene matches: 9. The CDR3 nucleotides are TGTGCCAGTAGTGAATTGACCGGGACAGGGGATTCACCCCTCCACTTT. Its translation is CASSELTGTGDSPLHF.

This rearrangement joins TRBV9 to TRBJ1-1; D is unresolved. The germline V and J ends were trimmed by 3 bases and 1 base, with 10 bases remaining between them. The length of the CDR3 is 14 residues. Germline CDR1 SGDLS, CDR2 YYNGEE. The CDR3 sequence: CASSGQVGNTEAFF. The CDR3 DNA sequence: TGTGCCAGCAGCGGCCAGGTGGGGAACACTGAAGCTTTCTTT.

The chain has TRBV6-1 and TRBJ1-1; possibly TRBD1 for D (5 bases). The V gene lost 3 bases and the J gene lost 5 bases, with 19 bases spanning the gap. The CDR3 spans 16 residues. Germline CDR1 is MNHNS and CDR2 is SASEGT. The CDR3 region has the DNA TGTGCCAGCAGTGAGGTATGGCGGGGGGTGAGTACTGAAGCTTTCTTT. It specifies CASSEVWRGVSTEAFF.

This chain joins TRBV2 and TRBJ2-7; D uncertain. CDR1 and CDR2 from the germline V gene are SNHLY and FYNNEI. Trimming removed 3 bases from V and 0 bases from J, with 6 bases in between. The CDR3 consists of 13 residues. CDR3 residues: CASSDSSSYEQYF. The CDR3 DNA reads TGTGCCAGCAGTGATAGCAGCTCCTACGAGCAGTACTTC.

The J gene is TRBJ1-4, the V gene TRBV5-1; D is ambiguous. The CDR3 loop spans 13 amino acids. Germline V gene lookup returns CDR1 SGHRS and CDR2 YFSETQ. V was clipped by 0 bases and J by 7 bases, with 7 bases between them. The CDR3: CASSLETLEKLFF. CDR3 coding DNA: TGCGCCAGCAGCTTGGAGACACTTGAAAAACTGTTTTTT. Complete variable domain (other parts from reference TRBV5-1 and TRBJ1-4): KAGVTQTPRYLIKTRGQQVTLSCSPISGHRSVSWYQQTPGQGLQFLFEYFSETQRNKGNFPGRFSGRQFSNSRSEMNVSTLELGDSALYLCASSLETLEKLFFGSGTQLSVL.

The J gene is TRBJ2-6, the V gene TRBV6-1, with a possible D match to TRBD2 (6 bases). Germline CDR1 and CDR2: MNHNS and SASEGT. V was trimmed by 6 bases and J by 4 bases, leaving 13 bases between them. The CDR3 is 15 residues long. The CDR3 sequence: CASRVREAGANVLTF. The CDR3 DNA follows: TGTGCCAGCAGAGTGAGGGAGGCGGGGGCCAACGTCCTGACTTTC.